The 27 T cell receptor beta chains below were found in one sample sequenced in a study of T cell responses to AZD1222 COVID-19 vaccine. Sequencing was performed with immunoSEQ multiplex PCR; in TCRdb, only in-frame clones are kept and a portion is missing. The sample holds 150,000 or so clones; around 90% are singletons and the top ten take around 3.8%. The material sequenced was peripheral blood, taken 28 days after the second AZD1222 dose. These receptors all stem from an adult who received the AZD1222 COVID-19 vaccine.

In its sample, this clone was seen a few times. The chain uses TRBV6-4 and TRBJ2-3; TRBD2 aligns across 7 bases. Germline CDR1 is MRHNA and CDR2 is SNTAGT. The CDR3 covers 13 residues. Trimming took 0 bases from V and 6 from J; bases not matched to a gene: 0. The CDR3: CASSDSTSDTQYF. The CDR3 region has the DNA TGTGCCAGCAGTGACTCGACTAGCGATACGCAGTATTTT.

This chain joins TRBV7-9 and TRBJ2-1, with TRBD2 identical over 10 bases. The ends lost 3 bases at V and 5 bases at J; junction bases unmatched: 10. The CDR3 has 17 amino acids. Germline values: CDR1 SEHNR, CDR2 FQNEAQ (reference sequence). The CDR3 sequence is CASSFTRGTSDHNEQFF. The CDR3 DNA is TGTGCCAGCAGCTTCACTCGGGGGACTAGCGACCACAATGAGCAGTTCTTC.

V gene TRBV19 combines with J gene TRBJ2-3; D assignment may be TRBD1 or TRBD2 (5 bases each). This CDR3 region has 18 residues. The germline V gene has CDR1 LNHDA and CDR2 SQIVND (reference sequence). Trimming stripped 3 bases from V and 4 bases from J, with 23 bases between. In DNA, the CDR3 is TGTGCCAGTAGTATTCTAGGTCGGGGCAGGGAAGCGTCAGATACGCAGTATTTT. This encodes CASSILGRGREASDTQYF.

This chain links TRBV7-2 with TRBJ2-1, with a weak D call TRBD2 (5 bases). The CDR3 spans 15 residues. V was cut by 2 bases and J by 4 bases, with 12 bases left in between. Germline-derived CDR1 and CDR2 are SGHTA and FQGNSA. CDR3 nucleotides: TGTGCCAGCAGCTTATGGGCGGGTGAGTACAATGAGCAGTTCTTC. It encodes CASSLWAGEYNEQFF.

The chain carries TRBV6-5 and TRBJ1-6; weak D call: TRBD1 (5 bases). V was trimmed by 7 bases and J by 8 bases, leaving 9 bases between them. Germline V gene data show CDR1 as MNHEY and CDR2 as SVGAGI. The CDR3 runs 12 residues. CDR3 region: CASNRKDSPLHF. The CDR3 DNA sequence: TGTGCCAGCAACAGGAAGGATTCACCCCTCCACTTT.

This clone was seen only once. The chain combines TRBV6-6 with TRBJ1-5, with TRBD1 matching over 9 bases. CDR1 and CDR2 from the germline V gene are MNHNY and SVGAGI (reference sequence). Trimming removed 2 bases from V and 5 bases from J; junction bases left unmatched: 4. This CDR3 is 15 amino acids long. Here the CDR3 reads CASSYGQGFDQPQHF. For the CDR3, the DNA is TGTGCCAGCAGTTACGGACAGGGGTTTGATCAGCCCCAGCATTTT.

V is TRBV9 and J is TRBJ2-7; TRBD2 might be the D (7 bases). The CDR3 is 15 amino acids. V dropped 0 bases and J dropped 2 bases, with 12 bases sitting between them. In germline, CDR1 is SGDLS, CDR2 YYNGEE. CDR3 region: CASSVGGGPTYEQYF. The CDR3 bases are TGTGCCAGCAGCGTAGGGGGGGGCCCCACCTACGAGCAGTACTTC. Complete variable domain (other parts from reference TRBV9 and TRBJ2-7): DSGVTQTPKHLITATGQRVTLRCSPRSGDLSVYWYQQSLDQGLQFLIQYYNGEERAKGNILERFSAQQFPDLHSELNLSSLELGDSALYFCASSVGGGPTYEQYFGPGTRLTVT.

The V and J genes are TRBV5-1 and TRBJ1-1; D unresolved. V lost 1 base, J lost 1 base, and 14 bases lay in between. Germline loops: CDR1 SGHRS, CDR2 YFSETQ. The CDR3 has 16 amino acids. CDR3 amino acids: CASSLFRGLSNTEAFF. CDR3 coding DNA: TGCGCCAGCAGCTTGTTCCGAGGACTATCGAACACTGAAGCTTTCTTT.

CDR3 bases: TGTGCCAGCAGACAGGGGCCAGCGCAAGAGACCCAGTACTTC. This gives the protein CASRQGPAQETQYF. This chain joins TRBV6-5 and TRBJ2-5; 7 bases match TRBD1. The CDR3 sequence is 14 residues long. Per the germline V gene, CDR1 is MNHEY and CDR2 is SVGAGI. The V gene end was trimmed by 6 bases and the J gene end by 2 bases; junction bases not matched to a gene: 6.

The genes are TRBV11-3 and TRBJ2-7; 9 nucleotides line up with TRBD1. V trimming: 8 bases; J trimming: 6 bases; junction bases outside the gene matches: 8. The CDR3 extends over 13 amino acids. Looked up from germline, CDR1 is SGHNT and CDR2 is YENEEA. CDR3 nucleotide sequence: TGTGCCAGCTTAAGGGACAGGGTGTGCGAGCAGTACTTC. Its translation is CASLRDRVCEQYF.

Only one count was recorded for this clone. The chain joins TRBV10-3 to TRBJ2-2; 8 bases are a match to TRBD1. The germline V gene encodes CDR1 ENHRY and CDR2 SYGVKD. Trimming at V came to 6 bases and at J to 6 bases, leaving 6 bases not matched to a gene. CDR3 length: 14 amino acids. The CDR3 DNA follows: TGTGCCATCAGGACAGGGGATTTATCCGGGGAGCTGTTTTTT. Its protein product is CAIRTGDLSGELFF.

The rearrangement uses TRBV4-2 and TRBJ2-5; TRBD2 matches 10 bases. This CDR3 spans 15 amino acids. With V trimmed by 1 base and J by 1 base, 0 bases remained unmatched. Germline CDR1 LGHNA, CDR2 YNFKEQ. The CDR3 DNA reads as TGTGCCAGCAGCCAAGTAGCGGGGGGCCAAGAGACCCAGTACTTC. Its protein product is CASSQVAGGQETQYF.

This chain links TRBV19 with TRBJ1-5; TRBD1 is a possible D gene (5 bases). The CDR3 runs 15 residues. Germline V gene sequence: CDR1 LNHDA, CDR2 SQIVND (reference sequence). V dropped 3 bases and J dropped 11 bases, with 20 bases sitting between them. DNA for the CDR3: TGTGCCAGTAGTATGGCCCGGGACCCTACCCGGTCCCAGCATTTT. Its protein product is CASSMARDPTRSQHF.

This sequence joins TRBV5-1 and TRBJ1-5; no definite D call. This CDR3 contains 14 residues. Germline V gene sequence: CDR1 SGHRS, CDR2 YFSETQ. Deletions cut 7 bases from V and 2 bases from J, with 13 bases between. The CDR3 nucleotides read TGCGCCAGCCTCCAGGACCCATGCAATCAGCCCCAGCATTTT. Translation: CASLQDPCNQPQHF.

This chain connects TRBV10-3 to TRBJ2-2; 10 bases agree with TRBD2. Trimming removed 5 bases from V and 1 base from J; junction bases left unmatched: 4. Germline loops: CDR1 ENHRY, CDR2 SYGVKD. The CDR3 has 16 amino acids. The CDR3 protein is CAISISGGLNTGELFF. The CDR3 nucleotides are TGTGCCATCAGTATTAGCGGGGGGCTGAACACCGGGGAGCTGTTTTTT.

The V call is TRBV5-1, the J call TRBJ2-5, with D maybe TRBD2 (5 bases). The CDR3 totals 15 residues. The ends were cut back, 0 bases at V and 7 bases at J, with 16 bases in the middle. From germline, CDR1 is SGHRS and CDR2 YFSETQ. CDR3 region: CASSLEGRQAGTQYF. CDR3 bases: TGCGCCAGCAGCTTGGAGGGTCGCCAGGCGGGGACCCAGTACTTC.

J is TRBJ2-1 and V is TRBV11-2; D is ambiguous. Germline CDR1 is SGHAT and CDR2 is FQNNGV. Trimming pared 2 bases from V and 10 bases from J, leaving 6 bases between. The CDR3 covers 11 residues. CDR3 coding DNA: TGTGCCAGCAGCTTAAGCCAGGAGCAGTTCTTC. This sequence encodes CASSLSQEQFF.

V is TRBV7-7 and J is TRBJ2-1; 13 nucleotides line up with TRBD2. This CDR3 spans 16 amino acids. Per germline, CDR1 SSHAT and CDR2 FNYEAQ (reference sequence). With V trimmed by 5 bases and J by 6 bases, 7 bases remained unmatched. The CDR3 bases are TGTGCCAGCAGCACCGGACTAGCGGGGGCCTCCAATGAGCAGTTCTTC. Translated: CASSTGLAGASNEQFF. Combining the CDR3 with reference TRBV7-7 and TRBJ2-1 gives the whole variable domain GAGVSQSPRYKVTKRGQDVTLRCDPISSHATLYWYQQALGQGPEFLTYFNYEAQPDKSGLPSDRFSAERPEGSISTLTIQRTEQRDSAMYRCASSTGLAGASNEQFFGPGTRLTVL.

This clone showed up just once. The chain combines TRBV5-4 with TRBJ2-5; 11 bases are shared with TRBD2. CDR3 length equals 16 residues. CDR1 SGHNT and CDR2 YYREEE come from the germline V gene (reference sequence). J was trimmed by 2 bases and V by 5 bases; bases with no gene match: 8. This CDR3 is CASRPELAGAQETQYF. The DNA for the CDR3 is TGTGCCAGCAGGCCTGAACTAGCGGGGGCGCAAGAGACCCAGTACTTC.

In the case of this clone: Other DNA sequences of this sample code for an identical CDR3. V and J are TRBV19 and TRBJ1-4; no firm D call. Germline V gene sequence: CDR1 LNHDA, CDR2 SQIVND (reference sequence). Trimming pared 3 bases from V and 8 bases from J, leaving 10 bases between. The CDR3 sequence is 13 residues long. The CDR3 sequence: CASSILGNEKLFF. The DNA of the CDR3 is TGTGCCAGTAGTATTTTGGGTAACGAAAAACTGTTTTTT.

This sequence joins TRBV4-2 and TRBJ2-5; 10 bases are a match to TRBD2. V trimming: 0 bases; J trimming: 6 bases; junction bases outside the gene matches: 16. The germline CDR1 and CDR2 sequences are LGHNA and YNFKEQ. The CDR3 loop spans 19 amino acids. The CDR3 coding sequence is TGTGCCAGCAGCCAAGATAGGTTCTTGGTAGCGGGAGGAGGACAGACCCAGTACTTC. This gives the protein CASSQDRFLVAGGGQTQYF.

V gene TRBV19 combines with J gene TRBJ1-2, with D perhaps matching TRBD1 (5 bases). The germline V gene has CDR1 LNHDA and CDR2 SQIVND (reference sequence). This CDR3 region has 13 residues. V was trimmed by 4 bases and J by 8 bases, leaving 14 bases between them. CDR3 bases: TGTGCCAGTAGTACGGGGACGGGTATGGGCTACACCTTC. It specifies CASSTGTGMGYTF.

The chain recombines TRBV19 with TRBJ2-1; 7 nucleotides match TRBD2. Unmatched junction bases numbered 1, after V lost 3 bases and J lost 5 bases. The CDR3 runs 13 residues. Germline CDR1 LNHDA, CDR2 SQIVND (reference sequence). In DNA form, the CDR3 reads TGTGCCAGTAGTATCGGACTAGACAATGAGCAGTTCTTC. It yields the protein CASSIGLDNEQFF. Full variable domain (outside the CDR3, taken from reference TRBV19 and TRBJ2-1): DGGITQSPKYLFRKEGQNVTLSCEQNLNHDAMYWYRQDPGQGLRLIYYSQIVNDFQKGDIAEGYSVSREKKESFPLTVTSAQKNPTAFYLCASSIGLDNEQFFGPGTRLTVL.

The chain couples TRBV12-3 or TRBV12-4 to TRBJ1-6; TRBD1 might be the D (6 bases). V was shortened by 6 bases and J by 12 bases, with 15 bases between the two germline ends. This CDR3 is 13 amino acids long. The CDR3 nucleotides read TGTGCCAGCAGCAAAGGGGGGCTATTACCCCTCCACTTT. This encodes CASSKGGLLPLHF.

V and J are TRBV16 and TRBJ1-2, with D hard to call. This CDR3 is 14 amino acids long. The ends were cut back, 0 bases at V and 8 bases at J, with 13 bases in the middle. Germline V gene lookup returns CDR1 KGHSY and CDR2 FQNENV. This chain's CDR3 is CASSQSAAGEGYTF. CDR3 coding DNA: TGTGCCAGCAGCCAATCGGCGGCCGGGGAAGGCTACACCTTC.

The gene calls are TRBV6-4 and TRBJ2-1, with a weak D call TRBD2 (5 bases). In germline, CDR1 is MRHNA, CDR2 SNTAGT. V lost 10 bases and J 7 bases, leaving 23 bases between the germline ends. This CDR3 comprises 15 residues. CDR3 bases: TGTGCCACATCAGCGGAGGACTCGGCGGGTAATGAGCAGTTCTTC. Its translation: CATSAEDSAGNEQFF.

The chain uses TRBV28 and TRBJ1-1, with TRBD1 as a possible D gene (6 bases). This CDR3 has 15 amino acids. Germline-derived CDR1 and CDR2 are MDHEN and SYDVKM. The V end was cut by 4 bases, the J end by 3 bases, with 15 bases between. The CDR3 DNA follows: TGTGCCAGCAGTTCGCTCCAAACAGGGTACACTGAAGCTTTCTTT. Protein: CASSSLQTGYTEAFF.